The 9 T cell receptor beta chains below were found in one sample sequenced in a study of blood T cell repertoires in COVID-19. TCRdb's copy holds only in-frame clones and misses some; the assay was immunoSEQ multiplex PCR. The sample has a few hundred thousand clones; around 86% are singletons. Input material: PBMCs or T cells enriched from blood (not recorded which). These receptors were obtained from a woman younger than 35 who had recovered from COVID-19.

The J gene is TRBJ1-2, the V gene TRBV4-1; the D is unclear. This CDR3 comprises 16 residues. Trimming shortened V by 0 bases and J by 4 bases, and 15 bases separated the two germline ends. CDR1 is MGHRA and CDR2 is YSYEKL in the germline V gene. CDR3 region: CASSQDARTSSYGYTF. CDR3 sequence (DNA): TGCGCCAGCAGCCAAGACGCCAGGACTTCTTCCTATGGCTACACCTTC.

In DNA form, the CDR3 reads TGCAGCGTTGCGGCTCTAGCGGCTTCCTACAATGAGCAGTTCTTC. It encodes CSVAALAASYNEQFF. The chain links TRBV29-1 to TRBJ2-1; TRBD2 matches at 7 bases. Unmatched junction bases numbered 7, after V lost 4 bases and J lost 1 base. CDR1 and CDR2 from the germline V gene are SQVTM and ANQGSEA. CDR3 size: 15 residues.

The sample holds a few counts of this clone. The chain combines TRBV7-9 with TRBJ1-6; TRBD1 agrees at 9 bases. Trimming cost V 1 base and J 10 bases; bases outside gene matches: 8. CDR1 is SEHNR and CDR2 is FQNEAQ in the germline V gene (reference sequence). The CDR3 contains 16 residues. CDR3: CASSLVRQGVHSPLHF. CDR3 coding DNA: TGTGCCAGCAGCTTAGTTAGACAGGGGGTACACTCACCCCTCCACTTT.

The chain employs TRBV15 and TRBJ1-1; 9 nucleotides line up with TRBD1. There are 13 residues in the CDR3. The germline V gene has CDR1 LNHNV and CDR2 YYDKDF (reference sequence). V gave up 3 bases and J gave up 11 bases; unmatched junction bases: 7. CDR3 region: CATSSNYRGRAFF. The DNA of the CDR3 is TGTGCCACCAGCAGTAATTACAGGGGGCGGGCTTTCTTT. Looking up the rest from reference TRBV15 and TRBJ1-1 gives the full variable domain: DAMVIQNPRYQVTQFGKPVTLSCSQTLNHNVMYWYQQKSSQAPKLLFHYYDKDFNNEADTPDNFQSRRPNTSFCFLDIRSPGLGDTAMYLCATSSNYRGRAFFGQGTRLTVV.

The CDR3 DNA sequence: TGTGCCACCAACGCCGGGACAGGGAATCAGCCCCAGCATTTT. It translates to CATNAGTGNQPQHF. This chain connects TRBV27 to TRBJ1-5, with 9 bases lining up with TRBD1. Per germline, CDR1 MNHEY and CDR2 SMNVEV (reference sequence). This CDR3 contains 14 residues. The J segment lost 4 bases and the V segment lost 10 bases, leaving 8 bases of the junction unmatched.

About this clone: One end of the junction varies from germline; a read error may be responsible. The CDR3 spells CSGEGAMTNTEAFF. CDR3 nucleotides: TGCAGCGGTGAAGGGGCGATGACGAACACTGAAGCTTTCTTT. The rearrangement joins TRBV29-1 to TRBJ1-1; TRBD1 is a possible D gene (5 bases). The length of the CDR3 is 14 residues. From germline, CDR1 is SQVTM and CDR2 ANQGSEA.

The chain recombines TRBV7-9 with TRBJ2-3; D might be TRBD2 (7 bases). V lost 3 bases, J lost 6 bases, and 16 bases lay in between. The germline gives CDR1 SEHNR, CDR2 FQNEAQ (reference sequence). This CDR3 contains 15 residues. The CDR3 sequence is CASSLSEGGKDTQYF. The CDR3 nucleotides are TGTGCCAGCAGCTTGTCCGAGGGGGGGAAGGATACGCAGTATTTT.

The chain joins TRBV28 to TRBJ1-4; a weak D match, TRBD1 (6 bases). The germline gives CDR1 MDHEN, CDR2 SYDVKM. CDR3 size: 16 residues. The V end was cut by 6 bases, the J end by 0 bases, with 14 bases between. The CDR3 nucleotides read TGTGCCAGCAGCGCTTTCAGGGGTGCAACTAATGAAAAACTGTTTTTT. Residues: CASSAFRGATNEKLFF. Combining the CDR3 with reference TRBV28 and TRBJ1-4 gives the whole variable domain DVKVTQSSRYLVKRTGEKVFLECVQDMDHENMFWYRQDPGLGLRLIYFSYDVKMKEKGDIPEGYSVSREKKERFSLILESASTNQTSMYLCASSAFRGATNEKLFFGSGTQLSVL.

Points on this clone: Other DNA sequences from this sample encode an identical CDR3 as well. V usage is TRBV19 and J usage is TRBJ1-1; D uncertain. Germline V gene data show CDR1 as LNHDA and CDR2 as SQIVND (reference sequence). The CDR3 sequence is 12 residues long. Trimming removed 5 bases at V and 2 bases at J, with 6 bases between. CDR3 residues: CASSRRNTEAFF. Written as DNA, the CDR3 is TGTGCCAGTAGTCGCAGAAACACTGAAGCTTTCTTT. The entire variable domain, with the rest obtained from reference TRBV19 and TRBJ1-1, is as follows: DGGITQSPKYLFRKEGQNVTLSCEQNLNHDAMYWYRQDPGQGLRLIYYSQIVNDFQKGDIAEGYSVSREKKESFPLTVTSAQKNPTAFYLCASSRRNTEAFFGQGTRLTVV.